These T cell receptor beta chains were read from a single sample in a study of cytomegalovirus exposure and HLA in healthy donors. Produced via immunoSEQ multiplex PCR; TCRdb's table is partial and in-frame only. This table has 84,000 or so clones, approximately 84% appearing once. Material: PBMCs. The source is a woman aged 45-65 years in good health and CMV-seronegative. CDR3s include the opening cysteine and the closing phenylalanine or tryptophan. Fields, in order: V gene, J gene, clone size, D gene, CDR3 protein, CDR3 DNA. A D gene is named only where the DNA matches it firmly. Only part of the rows carry a size: once, few, many, or a class if the clone is expanded.

V gene: TRBV7-7; J gene: TRBJ2-5; clone size: .; D gene: .; CDR3 protein: CASSLARGSAQETQYF; CDR3 DNA: TGTGCTAGCAGCTTAGCGCGGGGCAGTGCCCAAGAGACCCAGTACTTC
V gene: TRBV5-1; J gene: TRBJ2-2; clone size: .; D gene: .; CDR3 protein: CASSLAPAKNTGELFF; CDR3 DNA: TGCGCCAGCAGCTTGGCGCCAGCGAAAAACACCGGGGAGCTGTTTTTT
V gene: TRBV18; J gene: TRBJ1-6; clone size: .; D gene: .; CDR3 protein: CASSPGGGQSYNSPLHF; CDR3 DNA: TGTGCCAGCTCACCGGGCGGGGGCCAGTCCTATAATTCACCCCTCCACTTT
V gene: TRBV7-9; J gene: TRBJ1-1; clone size: .; D gene: TRBD1; CDR3 protein: CASSSGTVNTEAFF; CDR3 DNA: TGTGCCAGCAGCTCCGGGACAGTGAACACTGAAGCTTTCTTT
V gene: TRBV2; J gene: TRBJ2-2; clone size: .; D gene: TRBD2; CDR3 protein: CASSIGTSGIMFGELFF; CDR3 DNA: TGTGCCAGCAGTATTGGGACTAGCGGGATAATGTTCGGGGAGCTGTTTTTT
V gene: TRBV29-1; J gene: TRBJ2-1; clone size: .; D gene: TRBD1; CDR3 protein: CSVTNRGREQFF; CDR3 DNA: TGCAGCGTTACTAACAGGGGGCGTGAGCAGTTCTTC
V gene: TRBV13; J gene: TRBJ2-7; clone size: .; D gene: .; CDR3 protein: CASSLTEGTPTYEQYF; CDR3 DNA: TGTGCCAGCAGCTTAACAGAGGGGACACCGACCTACGAGCAGTACTTT
V gene: TRBV7-3; J gene: TRBJ2-2; clone size: .; D gene: .; CDR3 protein: CASSLGSRPRPGFGELFF; CDR3 DNA: TGTGCCAGCAGCTTAGGGAGTCGTCCGAGACCGGGGTTTGGGGAGCTGTTTTTT
V gene: TRBV7-3; J gene: TRBJ2-1; clone size: .; D gene: TRBD2; CDR3 protein: CASSLRTSGHNEQFF; CDR3 DNA: TGTGCCAGCAGCTTAAGGACTAGCGGACACAATGAGCAGTTCTTC
V gene: TRBV6-6; J gene: TRBJ1-4; clone size: few; D gene: .; CDR3 protein: CASSPGNEKLFF; CDR3 DNA: TGTGCCAGCAGTCCGGGAAATGAAAAACTGTTTTTT